A single sample gave rise to the 17 T cell receptor beta chains below, sequenced in a study of shared clonotypes between healthy human individuals. Terminally differentiated effector memory CD45RA+ cells were excluded from the naive CD8 cells, which were CD45RO-negative and positively selected for CCR7. Profiling relied on immunoSEQ multiplex PCR, and the TCRdb table lists in-frame clones only, not all of them. The sample lists 1.5 million to 2.5 million clones; about 95% were seen once. The sequencing sample was made of naive CD8+ T cells sorted from blood. The receptors shown here come from a man younger than 30 in good health.

Worth noting for this clone: This CDR3 is also generated by other DNA sequences in the sample. The chain uses TRBV4-3 and TRBJ2-5; 10 nucleotides match TRBD2. V dropped 1 base and J dropped 1; count of bases not matched to a gene: 0. The germline V gene has CDR1 LGHNA and CDR2 YSLEER. The CDR3 totals 15 residues. In DNA, the CDR3 is TGCGCCAGCAGCCAAGGGACTAGCGGCCAAGAGACCCAGTACTTC. The encoded protein is CASSQGTSGQETQYF.

As to this clone: Other DNA sequences in this specimen translate into the identical CDR3. The rearrangement joins TRBV5-6 to TRBJ2-2, with TRBD2 matching 14 bases. CDR3 length: 16 residues. CDR1 is SGHDT and CDR2 is YYEEEE in the germline V gene. J lost 5 bases, V lost 4 bases, and 4 bases had no gene match. CDR3 in amino acids: CASSLGLAGETGELFF. In nucleotides, the CDR3 is TGTGCCAGCAGCCTGGGACTAGCGGGAGAGACCGGGGAGCTGTTTTTT.

The CDR3 nucleotides are TGTGCCAGCAGCTTTGACAGGGGTTACAATGAGCAGTTCTTC. Protein: CASSFDRGYNEQFF. The V and J genes are TRBV5-4 and TRBJ2-1; 8 nucleotides match TRBD1. The CDR3 runs to 14 residues. Germline V gene lookup returns CDR1 SGHNT and CDR2 YYREEE (reference sequence). V lost 2 bases and J lost 4; bases outside the gene matches: 2. The entire variable domain, with the rest obtained from reference TRBV5-4 and TRBJ2-1, is as follows: ETGVTQSPTHLIKTRGQQVTLRCSSQSGHNTVSWYQQALGQGPQFIFQYYREEENGRGNFPPRFSGLQFPNYSSELNVNALELDDSALYLCASSFDRGYNEQFFGPGTRLTVL.

The chain employs TRBV5-4 and TRBJ1-4; the D gene is possibly TRBD1 (5 bases). The CDR3 loop spans 15 amino acids. The V gene lost 1 base and the J gene lost 2 bases, with 9 bases spanning the gap. Germline CDR1 reads SGHNT; CDR2 reads YYREEE (reference sequence). CDR3 region: CASSLWGSTNEKLFF. The CDR3 region has the DNA TGTGCCAGCAGCTTGTGGGGGTCCACTAATGAAAAACTGTTTTTT.

This clone was recorded once. The V gene is TRBV30, the J gene TRBJ2-3; 7 bases are a match to TRBD1. This CDR3 is 15 amino acids long. The germline V gene has CDR1 GTSNPN and CDR2 SVGIG (reference sequence). Trimming cost V 4 bases and J 3 bases; bases outside gene matches: 10. CDR3: CAWKEDRWSTDTQYF. CDR3 DNA: TGTGCCTGGAAAGAGGACAGGTGGAGTACAGATACGCAGTATTTT. Full variable domain (remainder filled in from reference TRBV30 and TRBJ2-3): SQTIHQWPATLVQPVGSPLSLECTVEGTSNPNLYWYRQAAGRGLQLLFYSVGIGQISSEVPQNLSASRPQDRQFILSSKKLLLSDSGFYLCAWKEDRWSTDTQYFGPGTRLTVL.

This rearrangement joins TRBV7-3 to TRBJ1-2; TRBD1 is a possible D gene (5 bases). CDR1 is SGHTA, CDR2 FQGTGA, per germline. The CDR3 runs to 13 residues. V was cut by 8 bases and J by 4 bases, with 14 bases left in between. As DNA, the CDR3 is TGTGCCAGCGGGCAGGGAGGATCCTATGGCTACACCTTC. It yields the protein CASGQGGSYGYTF.

DNA of the CDR3: TGTGCCAGCAGACCAGGGGGCGCGAACACTGAAGCTTTCTTT. Translated, it gives CASRPGGANTEAFF. The gene calls are TRBV27 and TRBJ1-1; 8 positions match TRBD1. Trimming removed 6 bases from V and 1 base from J; junction bases left unmatched: 4. Germline V gene data show CDR1 as MNHEY and CDR2 as SMNVEV (reference sequence). The CDR3 is made up of 14 amino acids.

Turning to this clone: Other DNA sequences of this sample code for an identical CDR3. DNA of the CDR3: TGTGCCAGCAGCGTAGGGGGGCCCTCCTACGAGCAGTACTTC. This translates into CASSVGGPSYEQYF. The V call is TRBV9, the J call TRBJ2-7; possible D gene TRBD1, 6 bases. Per germline, CDR1 SGDLS and CDR2 YYNGEE. The CDR3 is made up of 14 amino acids. The ends were cut back, 0 bases at V and 0 bases at J, with 7 bases in the middle.

The chain uses TRBV6-1 and TRBJ1-2; 7 bases are shared with TRBD1. This CDR3 has 15 amino acids. The ends lost 7 bases at V and 8 bases at J; junction bases unmatched: 16. Germline CDR1 MNHNS, CDR2 SASEGT. CDR3 region: CASIIFDREGPGYTF. The CDR3, as DNA: TGTGCCAGCATCATATTTGACAGGGAAGGTCCAGGCTACACCTTC.

The V gene is TRBV4-1, the J gene TRBJ2-7; 9 nucleotides agree with TRBD2. Germline trimming cut 5 bases from V and 2 bases from J; bases unmatched to any gene: 16. The CDR3 loop spans 18 amino acids. Germline V lookup: CDR1 MGHRA, CDR2 YSYEKL. In DNA, the CDR3 is TGCGCCAGCAGCATGCGGGTCGGGCTAGCGGGGAGAACCTACGAGCAGTACTTC. Protein product: CASSMRVGLAGRTYEQYF.

This rearrangement joins TRBV9 to TRBJ2-7, with 7 bases identical to TRBD1. The CDR3 is 15 residues long. CDR1 and CDR2 from the germline V gene are SGDLS and YYNGEE. The V and J ends lost 4 bases and 1 base, in that order; junction bases with no gene match: 8. CDR3 bases: TGTGCCAGCAGCCTCGAGACAGGGTCTTCCTACGAGCAGTACTTC. Its protein is CASSLETGSSYEQYF.

The chain combines TRBV4-3 with TRBJ2-5, with TRBD2 matching over 7 bases. The V segment lost 4 bases and the J segment 5 bases; nucleotides outside the gene matches: 16. Germline assignment: CDR1 LGHNA and CDR2 YSLEER. CDR3 length: 17 residues. Here the CDR3 reads CASSLAWGEGSGETQYF. CDR3 DNA sequence: TGCGCCAGCAGCCTTGCCTGGGGGGAGGGCTCTGGGGAGACCCAGTACTTC.

V gene TRBV5-6 combines with J gene TRBJ2-1; TRBD1 agrees at 8 bases. This CDR3 comprises 14 residues. V lost 4 bases and J lost 2; bases outside the gene matches: 2. The germline V gene encodes CDR1 SGHDT and CDR2 YYEEEE. CDR3 amino acids: CASSPGQAYNEQFF. The CDR3 DNA reads as TGTGCCAGCAGCCCGGGACAGGCCTACAATGAGCAGTTCTTC.

This sequence joins TRBV5-6 and TRBJ1-1; tentative D call: TRBD1 (5 bases). The CDR3 is 12 residues long. Germline loops: CDR1 SGHDT, CDR2 YYEEEE. V was clipped by 3 bases and J by 6 bases, with 9 bases between them. DNA for the CDR3: TGTGCCAGCAGCTGGTGGGGCTCTGAAGCTTTCTTT. It is translated as CASSWWGSEAFF.

The chain recombines TRBV5-1 with TRBJ2-5, with no clear D. Trimming took 4 bases from V and 5 from J, leaving 15 bases between them. The CDR3 consists of 14 residues. Germline V gene sequence: CDR1 SGHRS, CDR2 YFSETQ. The CDR3 is CASSIDGPEETQYF. DNA for the CDR3: TGCGCCAGCAGCATCGACGGGCCAGAGGAGACCCAGTACTTC.

This clone turned up a few times. This chain connects TRBV2 to TRBJ1-3; 8 bases align to TRBD1. The CDR3 covers 17 residues. Germline CDR1 SNHLY, CDR2 FYNNEI. Losses at the gene ends were 6 bases for V and 0 bases for J; bases not matched to a gene: 10. CDR3 sequence (DNA): TGTGCCAGCAGCGAGCGACAGGGGCCATACTCTGGAAACACCATATATTTT. It is translated as CASSERQGPYSGNTIYF.

This chain joins TRBV4-1 and TRBJ2-5, with D possibly matching TRBD2 (5 bases). CDR1 MGHRA and CDR2 YSYEKL come from the germline V gene. Between the trimmed V and J ends, which lost 0 bases and 2 bases, there was a span of 13 bases. This CDR3 comprises 16 residues. CDR3 nucleotides: TGCGCCAGCAGCCAAGATCGAAGCGGTGTTCAAGAGACCCAGTACTTC. This sequence encodes CASSQDRSGVQETQYF.